What follows are 21 T cell receptor beta chains derived from one specimen sequenced in a study of beta chain features in type 1 diabetes. These TCRs' antigens remain unknown. Expressed TCRB transcripts were sequenced because the entire RNA isolate underwent reverse transcription. Clones were read by immunoSEQ multiplex PCR, and TCRdb kept only the in-frame ones, dropping some. In the table there are around 690,000 clones, under 15% of which are singletons. General observations from the study: TCRB CDR3 length was moderately but significantly reduced in all four CD4+ subsets of Type 1 diabetes patients.

Sequenced material: naive CD4+ T cells from blood. Receptors were obtained from a man aged 25-45 years with type 1 diabetes.

The J gene is TRBJ1-5, the V gene TRBV29-1, with D unresolved. Germline values: CDR1 SQVTM, CDR2 ANQGSEA. This CDR3 comprises 15 residues. Trimming cost V 4 bases and J 1 base, with 14 bases left between them. The CDR3 nucleotides are TGCAGCGTTGGGGCGTCGGCATCGAGCAATCAGCCCCAGCATTTT. Translated, it gives CSVGASASSNQPQHF. The full variable domain, with the rest looked up from reference TRBV29-1 and TRBJ1-5, is SAVISQKPSRDICQRGTSLTIQCQVDSQVTMMFWYRQQPGQSLTLIATANQGSEATYESGFVIDKFPISRPNLTFSTLTVSNMSPEDSSIYLCSVGASASSNQPQHFGDGTRLSIL.

The J gene is TRBJ1-6, the V gene TRBV7-2, with 12 bases that match TRBD1. This CDR3 is 15 amino acids long. Per germline, CDR1 SGHTA and CDR2 FQGNSA. V gave up 3 bases and J gave up 10 bases; unmatched junction bases: 4. DNA for the CDR3: TGTGCCAGCAGCTTCCCCGGGACAGGGGGCTCACCCCTCCACTTT. Translating it yields CASSFPGTGGSPLHF.

This clone was observed a handful of times. V and J are TRBV7-2 and TRBJ1-2, with D perhaps matching TRBD1 (5 bases). From germline, CDR1 is SGHTA and CDR2 FQGNSA. The V and J ends lost 4 bases and 4 bases respectively, with 10 bases between them. This CDR3 region has 13 residues. CDR3 bases: TGTGCCAGCAGCTCCCTCGGGGCCTATGGCTACACCTTC. Its protein product is CASSSLGAYGYTF.

This clone was picked up a small number of times. The same CDR3 arises from other DNA sequences in this sample as well. V and J are TRBV5-1 and TRBJ1-1; 7 nucleotides match TRBD1. The CDR3 is made up of 14 amino acids. Germline V gives CDR1 SGHRS, CDR2 YFSETQ. The junction had 4 bases not matched to a gene; V was cut back by 4 bases and J by 1 base. Here the CDR3 DNA reads TGCGCCAGCAGCACCGGGACAGCGAACACTGAAGCTTTCTTT. It specifies CASSTGTANTEAFF.

This clone turned up a few times. This rearrangement joins TRBV23-1 to TRBJ1-3; perhaps TRBD1 as D (6 bases). TRBV23-1 is classed as an ORF, of uncertain function. The CDR3 runs 16 residues. Deletions cut 3 bases from V and 6 bases from J, with 18 bases between. The CDR3 DNA sequence: TGCGCCAGCAGTCACTTCCGACAGGAACAACTAAACACCATATATTTT. Its translation is CASSHFRQEQLNTIYF.

This chain connects TRBV2 to TRBJ2-1, with 7 bases matching TRBD2. J lost 5 bases, V lost 6 bases, and 10 bases had no gene match. The CDR3 extends over 15 amino acids. Germline V gives CDR1 SNHLY, CDR2 FYNNEI. Here the CDR3 DNA reads TGTGCCAGCAGGAGGGCCGGACTAGAAGACAATGAGCAGTTCTTC. Its protein is CASRRAGLEDNEQFF.

V and J are TRBV4-3 and TRBJ1-6, with D perhaps TRBD1 (5 bases). This CDR3 is built from 15 residues. V was cut by 1 base and J by 7 bases, with 11 bases left in between. The germline CDR1 and CDR2 sequences are LGHNA and YSLEER. CDR3 loop: CASSQVEQANSPLHF. CDR3 DNA: TGCGCCAGCAGCCAAGTAGAACAGGCGAATTCACCCCTCCACTTT.

The chain has TRBV11-3 and TRBJ2-7, with a tentative D call TRBD1 (6 bases). Between the trimmed V and J ends, which lost 5 bases and 3 bases, there was a span of 14 bases. The CDR3 sequence is 14 residues long. Germline values: CDR1 SGHNT, CDR2 YENEEA. The CDR3 region has the DNA TGTGCCAGCAGCAGCCGGACAGATAGCTACGAGCAGTACTTC. Translating gives CASSSRTDSYEQYF.

The rearrangement joins TRBV28 to TRBJ2-7; TRBD2 matches 9 bases. V trimming: 8 bases; J trimming: 2 bases; junction bases outside the gene matches: 7. Germline lookup yields CDR1 MDHEN and CDR2 SYDVKM. This CDR3 comprises 14 residues. The CDR3 DNA sequence: TGTGCCAGCCATAGCGGGGGTTCTACCTACGAGCAGTACTTC. Translating gives CASHSGGSTYEQYF.

This sequence joins TRBV30 and TRBJ1-5; D is unclear. Trimming removed 2 bases at V and 6 bases at J, with 5 bases between. The CDR3 has 11 residues. Germline loops: CDR1 GTSNPN, CDR2 SVGIG (reference sequence). The CDR3 nucleotides are TGTGCCTGGAGTTCTGGTCAGCCCCAGCATTTT. Amino acids: CAWSSGQPQHF.

The rearrangement joins TRBV9 to TRBJ1-2; 9 bases align to TRBD1. The CDR3 spans 15 residues. Germline trimming cut 3 bases from V and 3 bases from J; bases unmatched to any gene: 6. Germline V gene data show CDR1 as SGDLS and CDR2 as YYNGEE. The CDR3 DNA reads as TGTGCCAGCAGCGCAGGGACAGGGACCTACTATGGCTACACCTTC. It codes for CASSAGTGTYYGYTF.

The gene calls are TRBV6-5 and TRBJ2-7, with D tentatively TRBD1 or TRBD2 (5 bases each). The germline V and J ends were trimmed by 8 bases and 6 bases, with 11 bases remaining between them. Per germline, CDR1 MNHEY and CDR2 SVGAGI. This CDR3 is 11 amino acids long. In DNA form, the CDR3 reads TGTGCCAGCGGGACGACGGGCGAGCAGTACTTC. Encoded protein: CASGTTGEQYF.

This clone appeared a single time. The V and J genes are TRBV4-3 and TRBJ2-7; D tentatively fits TRBD1 or TRBD2 (5 bases each). Germline V gene data show CDR1 as LGHNA and CDR2 as YSLEER. Trimming cost V 0 bases and J 4 bases, with 16 bases left between them. This CDR3 comprises 16 residues. The CDR3 DNA reads as TGCGCCAGCAGCCAAGATCTTAGGGGAGCGGCGTACGAGCAGTACTTC. It codes for CASSQDLRGAAYEQYF.

The rearrangement uses TRBV5-6 and TRBJ2-3; D is unclear. The CDR3 totals 13 residues. V was cut by 4 bases and J by 6 bases, with 12 bases left in between. CDR1 and CDR2 from the germline V gene are SGHDT and YYEEEE. DNA of the CDR3: TGTGCCAGCAGCCCGGATGGAAGGGATACGCAGTATTTT. It codes for CASSPDGRDTQYF.

This clone has more than one count but fewer than ten. The CDR3 DNA follows: TGTGCCAGCAGCCCCAGCCCGAGCTACAATGAGCAGTTCTTC. Residues: CASSPSPSYNEQFF. The chain links TRBV11-2 to TRBJ2-1; D uncertain. The CDR3 is 14 residues long. In germline, CDR1 is SGHAT, CDR2 FQNNGV. The V end was cut by 5 bases, the J end by 3 bases, with 11 bases between.

This clone has more than one count but fewer than ten. This chain uses TRBV7-2 with TRBJ2-1, with a tentative D call TRBD1 (6 bases). CDR3 length: 15 residues. The V end lost 4 bases, the J end lost 1 base, and 11 bases lay between the germline ends. CDR1 and CDR2 (germline): SGHTA, FQGNSA. The CDR3 loop is CASSYRDTSYNEQFF. The CDR3 coding sequence is TGTGCCAGCAGCTACCGGGACACGTCCTACAATGAGCAGTTCTTC.

V and J are TRBV18 and TRBJ2-1; 8 bases align to TRBD1. Germline V CDR1 and CDR2: KGHSH, LQKENI. The trim removed 6 bases at V and 7 bases at J, leaving 5 bases unmatched. This CDR3 region has 13 residues. The CDR3: CASSMGQVNEQFF. The CDR3 nucleotides are TGTGCCAGCTCCATGGGACAGGTTAATGAGCAGTTCTTC.

V and J are TRBV5-1 and TRBJ2-5; perhaps TRBD2 as D (5 bases). Germline V gene data show CDR1 as SGHRS and CDR2 as YFSETQ. Trimming pared 5 bases from V and 2 bases from J, leaving 13 bases between. The CDR3 extends over 14 amino acids. CDR3 DNA: TGCGCCAGCAGACTAGGGCAGGTACAAGAGACCCAGTACTTC. It translates to CASRLGQVQETQYF. Variable domain in full (rest from reference TRBV5-1 and TRBJ2-5): KAGVTQTPRYLIKTRGQQVTLSCSPISGHRSVSWYQQTPGQGLQFLFEYFSETQRNKGNFPGRFSGRQFSNSRSEMNVSTLELGDSALYLCASRLGQVQETQYFGPGTRLLVL.

In this sample, this clone turned up a few times. The chain couples TRBV6-5 to TRBJ2-7, with 7 bases that match TRBD2. CDR1 MNHEY and CDR2 SVGAGI come from the germline V gene. The V gene end was trimmed by 0 bases and the J gene end by 6 bases; junction bases not matched to a gene: 8. The CDR3 runs 15 residues. CDR3 sequence reads: CASSYSIRSGAEQYF. In nucleotides, the CDR3 is TGTGCCAGCAGTTACTCGATAAGGAGCGGGGCCGAGCAGTACTTC.

This sequence joins TRBV20-1 and TRBJ1-2; D perhaps matches TRBD1 (6 bases). The V end was cut by 6 bases, the J end by 7 bases, with 12 bases between. In germline, CDR1 is DFQATT, CDR2 SNEGSKA (reference sequence). The CDR3 runs 11 residues. The CDR3 spells CSAHRDGGYTF. The CDR3 DNA reads as TGCAGTGCGCACAGGGATGGTGGCTACACCTTC.

The V call is TRBV11-2, the J call TRBJ2-1; D gene unclear. The V gene lost 0 bases and the J gene lost 0 bases, with 9 bases spanning the gap. The CDR3 covers 16 residues. The germline CDR1 and CDR2 sequences are SGHAT and FQNNGV. In DNA, the CDR3 is TGTGCCAGCAGCTTAGATCTGGCCTACTCCTACAATGAGCAGTTCTTC. Translating gives CASSLDLAYSYNEQFF.